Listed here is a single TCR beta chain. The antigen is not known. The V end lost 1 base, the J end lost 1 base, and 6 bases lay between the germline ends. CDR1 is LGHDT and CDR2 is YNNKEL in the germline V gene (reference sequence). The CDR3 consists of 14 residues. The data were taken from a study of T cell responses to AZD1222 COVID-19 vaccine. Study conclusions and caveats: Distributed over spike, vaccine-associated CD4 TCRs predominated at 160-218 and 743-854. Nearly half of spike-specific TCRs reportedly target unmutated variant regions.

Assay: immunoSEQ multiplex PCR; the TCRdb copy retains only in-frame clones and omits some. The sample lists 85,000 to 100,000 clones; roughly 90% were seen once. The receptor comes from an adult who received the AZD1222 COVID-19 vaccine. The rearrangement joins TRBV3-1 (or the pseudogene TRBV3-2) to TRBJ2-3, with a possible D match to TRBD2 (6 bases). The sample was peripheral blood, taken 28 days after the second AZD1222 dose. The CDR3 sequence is CASSQGGGTDTQYF. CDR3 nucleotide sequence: TGTGCCAGCAGCCAAGGCGGGGGCACAGATACGCAGTATTTT.